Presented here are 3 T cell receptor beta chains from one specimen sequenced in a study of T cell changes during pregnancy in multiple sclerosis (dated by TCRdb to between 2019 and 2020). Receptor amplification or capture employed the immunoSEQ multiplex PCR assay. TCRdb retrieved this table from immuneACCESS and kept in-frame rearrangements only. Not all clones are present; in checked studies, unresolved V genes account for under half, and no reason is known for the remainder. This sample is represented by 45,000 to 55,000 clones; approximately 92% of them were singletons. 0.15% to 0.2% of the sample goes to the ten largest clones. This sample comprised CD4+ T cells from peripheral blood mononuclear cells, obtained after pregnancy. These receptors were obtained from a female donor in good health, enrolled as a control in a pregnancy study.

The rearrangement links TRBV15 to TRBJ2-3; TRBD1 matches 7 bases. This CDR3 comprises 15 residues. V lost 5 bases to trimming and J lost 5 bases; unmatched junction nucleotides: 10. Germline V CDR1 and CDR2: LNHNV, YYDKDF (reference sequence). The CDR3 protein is CATSPRQGLRDTQYF. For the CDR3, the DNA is TGTGCCACCAGCCCCAGACAGGGTTTGAGAGATACGCAGTATTTT. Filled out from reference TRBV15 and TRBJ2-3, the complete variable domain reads DAMVIQNPRYQVTQFGKPVTLSCSQTLNHNVMYWYQQKSSQAPKLLFHYYDKDFNNEADTPDNFQSRRPNTSFCFLDIRSPGLGDTAMYLCATSPRQGLRDTQYFGPGTRLTVL.

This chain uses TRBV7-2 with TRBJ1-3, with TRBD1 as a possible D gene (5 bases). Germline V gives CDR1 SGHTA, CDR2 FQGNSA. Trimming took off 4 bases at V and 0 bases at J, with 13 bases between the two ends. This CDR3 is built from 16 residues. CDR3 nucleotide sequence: TGTGCCAGCAGCTACTACCACGACAGCTCTGGAAACACCATATATTTT. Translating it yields CASSYYHDSSGNTIYF. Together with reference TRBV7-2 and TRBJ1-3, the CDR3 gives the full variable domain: GAGVSQSPSNKVTEKGKDVELRCDPISGHTALYWYRQSLGQGLEFLIYFQGNSAPDKSGLPSDRFSAERTGGSVSTLTIQRTQQEDSAVYLCASSYYHDSSGNTIYFGEGSWLTVV.

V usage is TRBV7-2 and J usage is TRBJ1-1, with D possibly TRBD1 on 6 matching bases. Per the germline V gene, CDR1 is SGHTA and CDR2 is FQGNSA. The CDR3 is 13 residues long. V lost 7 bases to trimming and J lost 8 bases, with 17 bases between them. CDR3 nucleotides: TGTGCCAGCACAAAGAATACCGGGACAGAAGCTTTCTTT. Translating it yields CASTKNTGTEAFF.